This TCR beta chain stems from a study of shared clonotypes between healthy human individuals. Trimming removed 2 bases from V and 6 bases from J, with 7 bases in between. The CDR3 covers 13 residues. CDR1 and CDR2 (germline): MDHEN, SYDVKM. Some clones are missing from TCRdb's copy, which holds only in-frame ones; the method was immunoSEQ multiplex PCR. Of about a million clones listed, about 80% were seen once; the top ten hold about 0.94%. The V call is TRBV28, the J call TRBJ2-2, with D uncertain. Specimen: memory CD4+ T cells from PBMCs. As for subset: CD45RA-negative fraction. The receptor comes from a man aged 18 to 30 in good health. Some clones in this sample may be carry-over from other donors' samples. CDR3 DNA sequence: TGTGCCAGCAGTTTAGATATGTCCGGGGAGCTGTTTTTT. This codes for CASSLDMSGELFF.